This is a list of T cell receptor beta chains from one sample in a study of spatial heterogeneity in lung cancer. MiXCR, applied by TCRdb to the 5' RACE reads, yields one record per CDR3 protein. The data show tens of thousands of distinct CDR3 sequences, roughly a fifth seen once. Sequenced material: PBMCs, taken at surgery. These receptors were collected from a male donor with early-stage non-small cell lung cancer. Each CDR3 is given with its conserved first and last residue. The D gene is left open where the match is weak. Rows give clone size only sometimes, using once, few, many, or a class for an expanded clone.

size | J | V | D | DNA | CDR3
- | TRBJ1-5 | TRBV7-8 | TRBD1 | TGTGCCAGCAGCGGGACAGGGGGCGCGGATCAGCCCCAGCATTTT | CASSGTGGADQPQHF
few | TRBJ2-3 | TRBV18 | TRBD2 | TGTGCCAGCTCACCTCGGCCCCTGACTGGTCAGCGGGAGGTCAGCACAGATACGCAGTATTTT | CASSPRPLTGQREVSTDTQYF
few | TRBJ2-3 | TRBV6-4 | - | TGTGCCAGCAGTGAACAGGGTACAGATACGCAGTATTTT | CASSEQGTDTQYF
- | TRBJ1-5 | TRBV12-3/TRBV12-4 | - | TGTGCCAGCAGTTTGGCGCAGGGTAAAAATCAGCCCCAGCATTTT | CASSLAQGKNQPQHF
- | TRBJ2-5 | TRBV27 | - | TGTGCCAGCAGTTTATCGGGAAAGGAGTTCCAAGAGACCCAGTACTTC | CASSLSGKEFQETQYF
few | TRBJ2-5 | TRBV28 | TRBD1 | TGTGCCAGCAGTTTAGTGGGACAGGGGGAAGAGACCCAGTACTTC | CASSLVGQGEETQYF
few | TRBJ1-2 | TRBV20-1 | TRBD1 | TGCAGTGCTGGGGACAGGGGAGTCTATGGCTACACCTTC | CSAGDRGVYGYTF
many | TRBJ1-3 | TRBV7-6 | - | TGTGCCAGCAGCTTCTTCTCTGGAAACACCATATATTTT | CASSFFSGNTIYF
- | TRBJ2-5 | TRBV29-1 | - | TGCAGCGTTGAGGCTGACAGACAAGAGACCCAGTACTTC | CSVEADRQETQYF
- | TRBJ1-5 | TRBV5-1 | TRBD1 | TGCGCCAGCAGCCTTGGGACAGGGAATCAGCCCCAGCATTTT | CASSLGTGNQPQHF
few | TRBJ1-5 | TRBV20-1 | - | TGCAGTGCTGCACAGAGAAATCAGCCCCAGCATTTT | CSAAQRNQPQHF
many | TRBJ2-2 | TRBV10-3 | - | TGTGCCATCAGGGACCGGGACCCCGGGAACACCGGGGAGCTGTTTTTT | CAIRDRDPGNTGELFF
few | TRBJ2-5 | TRBV9 | TRBD2 | TGTGCCAGCAGCGTAGCCCTAGCGGGGATGGAGACCCAGTACTTC | CASSVALAGMETQYF
- | TRBJ1-1 | TRBV6-6 | - | TGTGCCAGCAGTGCCATTGTAGCTTTCTTT | CASSAIVAFF
few | TRBJ1-2 | TRBV7-9 | - | TGTGCCAGCAGCTTACTGGGGGCGGTAGGCTACACCTTC | CASSLLGAVGYTF
few | TRBJ1-1 | TRBV10-3 | - | TGTGCCACCCACCCGACAGTAGAGAACACTGAAGCTTTCTTT | CATHPTVENTEAFF
- | TRBJ2-5 | TRBV5-1 | - | TGCGCCAGCAGCTTAGGGGCGGGGTACGGAGAGACCCAGTACTTC | CASSLGAGYGETQYF
many | TRBJ1-2 | TRBV19 | - | TGTGCCAGTAGTATGGCTTATGGCTACACCTTC | CASSMAYGYTF
- | TRBJ2-7 | TRBV7-9 | - | TGTGCCAGTCAGGGGCCGACCTCCTACGAGCAGTACTTC | CASQGPTSYEQYF
few | TRBJ2-1 | TRBV7-9 | - | TGTGCCAGCAGCTTAGGGACAGATACCTACAATGAGCAGTTCTTC | CASSLGTDTYNEQFF
few | TRBJ1-1 | TRBV12-3/TRBV12-4 | - | TGTGCCAGCAGTTTACAACATTCGAACACTGAAGCTTTCTTT | CASSLQHSNTEAFF
- | TRBJ2-2 | TRBV5-1 | - | TGCGCCAGCAGCTTGGGACTAGTGGACACCGGGGAGCTGTTTTTT | CASSLGLVDTGELFF
- | TRBJ2-7 | TRBV5-6 | - | TGTGCCAGCAGCTTGGCAGTAGGCGAGCAGTACTTC | CASSLAVGEQYF
- | TRBJ1-2 | TRBV5-1 | TRBD1 | TGCGCCAGCAGCCCGGGACAGGCTAATAACTATGGCTACACCTTC | CASSPGQANNYGYTF
once | TRBJ2-2 | TRBV28 | TRBD1 | TGTTCCAGCCGAACAGGGGGCAGTGACACCGGGGAGCTGTTTTTT | CSSRTGGSDTGELFF
few | TRBJ1-1 | TRBV7-9 | - | TGTGCCAGCAGCCCGTTAGGACAGATGAACACTGAAGCTTTCTTT | CASSPLGQMNTEAFF
- | TRBJ2-5 | TRBV5-1 | TRBD2 | TGCGCCAGCACGCGCGGACTAGCGAACCAAGAGACCCAGTACTTC | CASTRGLANQETQYF
few | TRBJ2-7 | TRBV5-5 | - | TGTGCCAGCAGCCGCGACAGCCGTTCCTACGAGCAGTACTTC | CASSRDSRSYEQYF
- | TRBJ2-2 | TRBV7-7 | TRBD2 | TGTGCCAGCAGCGTTCTAGCGGGAGGAAGCGGGGAGCTGTTTTTT | CASSVLAGGSGELFF
few | TRBJ2-2 | TRBV10-3 | - | TGTGCCATCAGTGAGAGGACCGGGGAGCTGTTTTTT | CAISERTGELFF
few | TRBJ2-7 | TRBV27 | - | TGTGCCAGCAGTCGAAACTCAGGATTTTACGAGCAGTACTTC | CASSRNSGFYEQYF
few | TRBJ2-4 | TRBV5-1 | TRBD2 | TGCGCCAGCAGCGAACCTACTAGCGGGGGAAAGATCAAAAACATTCAGTACTTC | CASSEPTSGGKIKNIQYF
few | TRBJ2-7 | TRBV5-6 | - | TGTGCCAGCAGCCCTGGACTAAGCGTTCGATCCTACGAGCAGTACTTC | CASSPGLSVRSYEQYF
- | TRBJ1-3 | TRBV29-1 | - | TGCAGCGGGACGGAGTCTGGAAACACCATATATTTT | CSGTESGNTIYF
few | TRBJ2-3 | TRBV6-4 | - | TGTGCCAGCAGTGACCCCCCGCACGTTAAGCAGTATTTT | CASSDPPHVKQYF
- | TRBJ1-2 | TRBV4-1 | - | TGCGCCAGCAGCCAAGATCCCGGGGGTTCCTATGGCTACACCTTC | CASSQDPGGSYGYTF
many | TRBJ1-1 | TRBV7-2 | - | TGTGCCAGCAGCTTAGGGGCAGGCCTTAATGAAGCTTTCTTT | CASSLGAGLNEAFF
- | TRBJ2-7 | TRBV28 | TRBD1 | TGTGCCAGCATTGGGTCGGGACAGGGGATCCTCGAGCAGTACTTC | CASIGSGQGILEQYF
few | TRBJ1-4 | TRBV3-1 | - | TGTGCCACAGGGAGGGCGGGGCCTTTGGAAAAACTGTTTTTT | CATGRAGPLEKLFF
- | TRBJ2-1 | TRBV4-1 | TRBD2 | TGCGCCAGCAGCCAAGATAGTCTAGCGGGACCCTCCTACAATGAGCAGTTCTTC | CASSQDSLAGPSYNEQFF